The 8 T cell receptor beta chains in this list originate from one sample, sequenced in a study of blood T cell repertoires in COVID-19. Profiled with immunoSEQ multiplex PCR; TCRdb holds only in-frame clones, not every one. The sample records about 200,000 clones, approximately 84% being singletons. The sequencing input was PBMCs or T cells enriched from blood (not recorded which). The origin of the receptors is a man aged 35 to 55 who had recovered from COVID-19.

This sequence joins TRBV30 and TRBJ1-1; no firm D call. CDR1 and CDR2 from the germline V gene are GTSNPN and SVGIG (reference sequence). V was cut by 3 bases and J by 5 bases, with 16 bases left in between. The CDR3 is 14 residues long. CDR3 nucleotide sequence: TGTGCCTGGAGCACGCTACGGGAGGGAACTGAAGCTTTCTTT. It encodes CAWSTLREGTEAFF. Filled out from reference TRBV30 and TRBJ1-1, the complete variable domain reads SQTIHQWPATLVQPVGSPLSLECTVEGTSNPNLYWYRQAAGRGLQLLFYSVGIGQISSEVPQNLSASRPQDRQFILSSKKLLLSDSGFYLCAWSTLREGTEAFFGQGTRLTVV.

The chain is built from TRBV19 and TRBJ1-5, with D perhaps TRBD1 (6 bases). V lost 6 bases to trimming and J lost 4 bases, with 13 bases between them. The length of the CDR3 is 14 residues. Germline V gene lookup returns CDR1 LNHDA and CDR2 SQIVND (reference sequence). CDR3 residues: CASRGTSKNQPQHF. CDR3 nucleotide sequence: TGTGCCAGTAGGGGGACAAGTAAAAATCAGCCCCAGCATTTT. Variable domain in full (rest from reference TRBV19 and TRBJ1-5): DGGITQSPKYLFRKEGQNVTLSCEQNLNHDAMYWYRQDPGQGLRLIYYSQIVNDFQKGDIAEGYSVSREKKESFPLTVTSAQKNPTAFYLCASRGTSKNQPQHFGDGTRLSIL.

The V gene is TRBV2, the J gene TRBJ1-2, with D unclear. The CDR3 is 14 residues long. Germline values: CDR1 SNHLY, CDR2 FYNNEI. Trimming took 10 bases from V and 4 from J, leaving 19 bases between them. CDR3 in DNA: TGTGCCACCACGCTTGAGGAGTCTACCTATGGCTACACCTTC. It codes for CATTLEESTYGYTF.

The chain joins TRBV11-2 to TRBJ1-6; a weak D match, TRBD1 (6 bases). CDR1 is SGHAT, CDR2 FQNNGV, per germline. V lost 3 bases and J lost 10, with 22 bases in between. The CDR3 has 17 amino acids. The CDR3 loop reads CASSLSKTGHLLSPLHF. In DNA, the CDR3 is TGTGCCAGCAGCTTGTCCAAAACGGGACATTTGTTATCACCCCTCCACTTT.

The chain employs TRBV3-1 (or the pseudogene TRBV3-2) and TRBJ1-2; 9 bases match TRBD1. Germline assignment: CDR1 LGHDT and CDR2 YNNKEL (reference sequence). Germline trimming cut 3 bases from V and 2 bases from J; bases unmatched to any gene: 7. The CDR3 length is 16 residues. The CDR3 DNA reads TGTGCCAGCAGCCACACAAGGACAGGGGCCAACTATGGCTACACCTTC. Amino acids: CASSHTRTGANYGYTF.

This chain uses TRBV7-9 with TRBJ1-3; D gene ambiguous. V was pared by 10 bases and J by 4 bases, with 11 bases between. The CDR3 is 12 amino acids. The germline CDR1 and CDR2 sequences are SEHNR and FQNEAQ (reference sequence). The CDR3 nucleotides are TGTGCCACCCGGTCACAGGGAAACACCATATATTTT. Encoded protein: CATRSQGNTIYF.

The chain is built from TRBV7-9 and TRBJ1-2; D gene unclear. The length of the CDR3 is 13 residues. Germline-derived CDR1 and CDR2 are SEHNR and FQNEAQ (reference sequence). With 0 bases removed from V and 7 bases from J, the gap between germline ends came to 9 bases. The CDR3, as DNA: TGTGCCAGCAGCTTAGCCGGGGAGGGTGGCTACACCTTC. This sequence encodes CASSLAGEGGYTF.

The CDR3 loop reads CASSSGGRETQYF. The CDR3, as DNA: TGTGCCAGCAGTTCAGGGGGGCGGGAGACCCAGTACTTC. The chain couples TRBV7-8 to TRBJ2-5; possibly TRBD1 for D (7 bases). This CDR3 is 13 amino acids long. CDR1 SGHVS and CDR2 FQNEAQ come from the germline V gene. With 6 bases removed from V and 5 bases from J, the gap between germline ends came to 13 bases.